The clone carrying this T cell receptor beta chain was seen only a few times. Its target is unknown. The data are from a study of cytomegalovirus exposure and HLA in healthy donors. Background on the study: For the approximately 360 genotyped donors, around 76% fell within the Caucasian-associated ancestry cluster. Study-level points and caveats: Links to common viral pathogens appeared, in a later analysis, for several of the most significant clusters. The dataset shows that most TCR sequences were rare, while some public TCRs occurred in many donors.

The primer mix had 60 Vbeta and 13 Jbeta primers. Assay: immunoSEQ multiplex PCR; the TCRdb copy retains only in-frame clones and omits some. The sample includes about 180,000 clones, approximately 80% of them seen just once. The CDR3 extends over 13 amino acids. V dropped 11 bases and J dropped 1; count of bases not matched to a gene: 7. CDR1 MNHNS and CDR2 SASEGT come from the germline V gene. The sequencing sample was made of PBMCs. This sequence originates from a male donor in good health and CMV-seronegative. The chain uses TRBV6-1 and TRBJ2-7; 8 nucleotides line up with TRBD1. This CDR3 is CAGGTGSSYEQYF. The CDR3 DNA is TGTGCCGGTGGGACAGGATCGTCCTACGAGCAGTACTTC.